Described below is a single T cell receptor beta chain sequence and its context. Authors' methods: Reference gene primer amplification yielded estimated nucleated cell counts. Assay used: immunoSEQ multiplex PCR; TCRdb lists only in-frame clones, some missing. V and J calls and clone size are those listed in that table; D and trimming were worked out from the DNA. The sample yields around 17,000 clones, approximately 88% seen once. The data originate from a study of blood T cell repertoires in COVID-19. Study summary: The study drew acute and convalescent COVID-19 samples from the United States, Italy and Spain. T cells, B-cell-depleted T cells, or PBMCs provided the cDNA or gDNA that served as material.

The V end lost 6 bases, the J end lost 8 bases, and 13 bases lay between the germline ends. This CDR3 region has 13 residues. The germline V gene has CDR1 MDHEN and CDR2 SYDVKM. Source material: peripheral blood. The sequence was obtained from a human donor in a cohort sampled during active COVID-19. The rearrangement uses TRBV28 and TRBJ1-4; D call uncertain. The CDR3 DNA sequence: TGTGCCAGCAGGGAGGGCCATAGGGAAAAACTGTTTTTT. It encodes CASREGHREKLFF.